The source of this T cell receptor (beta chain) is a study of blood T cell repertoires in COVID-19. Study background: Samples of COVID-19 (acute and convalescent) were obtained from the United States, Italy and Spain. T cells, B-cell-depleted T cells, or PBMCs supplied cDNA or gDNA.

Original processing methods: Estimates of nucleated cell counts were drawn from the amplification of reference gene primers. The assay was immunoSEQ multiplex PCR, and TCRdb's table has in-frame clones only and misses some. The V and J calls and clone size were taken over from that table, and D and trimming were inferred from the DNA. The sample shows under 250,000 clones, roughly three quarters of them seen only once. Those enrolled in Seattle joined during active infection and were followed longitudinally afterward. There are 14 residues in the CDR3. Germline V gene lookup returns CDR1 MNHNY and CDR2 SVGAGI (reference sequence). J was trimmed by 1 base and V by 2 bases; bases with no gene match: 0.

Material: peripheral blood. This TCR came from a woman aged 40 to 50 with COVID-19, enrolled during active disease. This chain links TRBV6-6 with TRBJ1-1; TRBD1 aligns across 8 bases. CDR3 sequence: CASSYGTGNTEAFF. The CDR3 bases are TGTGCCAGCAGTTACGGGACAGGGAACACTGAAGCTTTCTTT.